This T cell receptor beta chain was identified during a study of blood T cell repertoires in COVID-19. Per the germline V gene, CDR1 is GTSNPN and CDR2 is SVGIG (reference sequence). With V trimmed by 3 bases and J by 1 base, 5 bases remained unmatched. The CDR3 is 15 amino acids. Produced via immunoSEQ multiplex PCR; TCRdb's table is partial and in-frame only. The sample consists of about 200,000 clones, 75% to 90% of them appearing once. The chain has TRBV30 and TRBJ2-2, with 7 bases that match TRBD1. The TCR was taken from a woman aged 25-40 years who had been exposed to COVID-19. What was sequenced was PBMCs or T cells enriched from blood (not recorded which). The CDR3 sequence is CAWSFRDRNTGELFF. CDR3 sequence (DNA): TGTGCCTGGAGCTTCCGGGACAGGAACACCGGGGAGCTGTTTTTT.